This is a list of T cell receptor beta chains from one sample in a study of immune evolution from preneoplasia to lung adenocarcinoma. The method was immunoSEQ multiplex PCR; TCRdb's version includes in-frame clones alone and lacks a portion of them. The profile covers 20,000 to 25,000 clones, with around three quarters appearing a single time and around 5.6% taken by the ten largest. Sequenced: FFPE invasive lung adenocarcinoma tissue. Receptor source: a person aged 55 to 70 with lung adenocarcinoma. Each CDR3 is given with its conserved first and last residue. A D gene is named only where the DNA matches it firmly. The listing skips clone size in some rows; elsewhere it reads once, few, many or a size class.

j_call | d_call | clone_size | v_call | cdr3_aa | cdr3_nt
TRBJ2-1 | . | . | TRBV7-9 | CASSLAHPGGEQFF | TGTGCCAGCAGCTTAGCCCACCCCGGCGGCGAGCAGTTCTTC
TRBJ2-1 | TRBD2 | . | TRBV7-9 | CASSLAPLVSGSSYNEQFF | TGTGCCAGCAGCTTAGCTCCGTTGGTGAGCGGGAGCTCCTACAATGAGCAGTTCTTC
TRBJ1-5 | TRBD1 | . | TRBV7-8 | CASSLYWPDGTGRHQPQHF | TGTGCCAGCAGCTTATATTGGCCCGATGGGACAGGGCGCCATCAGCCCCAGCATTTT
TRBJ2-3 | . | . | TRBV11-2 | CASSLSTLGRTDTQYF | TGTGCCAGCAGCTTATCTACGCTGGGGCGCACAGATACGCAGTATTTT
TRBJ2-1 | . | . | TRBV10-3 | CAISEAKEQFF | TGTGCCATCAGTGAGGCGAAAGAGCAGTTCTTC
TRBJ2-7 | . | . | TRBV4-1 | CASSQDPGKPYEQYF | TGCGCCAGCAGCCAAGATCCTGGTAAGCCCTACGAGCAGTACTTC
TRBJ2-1 | TRBD2 | . | TRBV2 | CVPSGRLGSEQFF | TGTGTCCCCAGCGGGAGGTTGGGGAGTGAGCAGTTCTTC
TRBJ2-1 | TRBD2 | . | TRBV7-3 | CASSLTVGGRGNEQFF | TGTGCCAGCAGCTTAACTGTGGGCGGGAGAGGCAATGAGCAGTTCTTC
TRBJ2-7 | TRBD2 | few | TRBV9 | CASSVGRAGGGEQYF | TGTGCCAGCAGCGTAGGCCGAGCGGGAGGTGGTGAGCAGTACTTC
TRBJ1-5 | . | once | TRBV5-1 | CASSPREGQPQHF | TGCGCCAGCAGCCCTAGGGAGGGTCAGCCTCAGCATTTT
TRBJ2-3 | . | . | TRBV5-1 | CASSLGGTPSDTQYF | TGCGCCAGCAGCTTGGGAGGGACCCCGAGTGATACGCAGTATTTT
TRBJ1-1 | . | . | TRBV19 | CASSTGGINTEAFF | TGTGCCAGTAGTACCGGGGGGATCAACACTGAAGCTTTCTTT
TRBJ1-5 | . | . | TRBV18 | CASSSQENQPQHF | TGTGCCAGCTCATCACAGGAAAATCAGCCCCAGCATTTT
TRBJ2-3 | . | . | TRBV9 | CASSVAPEDTQYF | TGTGCCAGCAGCGTAGCTCCGGAGGATACGCAGTATTTT
TRBJ1-2 | . | . | TRBV28 | CASSSGGGGGYTF | TGTGCCAGCAGCTCGGGGGGTGGAGGTGGCTACACCTTC
TRBJ2-2 | TRBD2 | . | TRBV11-2 | CASSRSGRAWELFF | TGTGCCAGCAGCCGTAGCGGGAGGGCCTGGGAGCTGTTTTTT
TRBJ2-1 | . | . | TRBV29-1 | CSVRDTAYEQFF | TGCAGCGTGAGGGACACGGCCTATGAGCAGTTCTTC
TRBJ1-1 | . | few | TRBV5-5 | CASSVSIGSANTEAFF | TGTGCCAGCAGCGTATCAATTGGATCAGCGAACACTGAAGCTTTCTTT
TRBJ2-7 | TRBD1 | once | TRBV5-1 | CASSLALFTGDDEQYF | TGCGCCAGCAGCTTGGCACTATTCACAGGGGACGACGAGCAGTACTTC
TRBJ2-3 | . | . | TRBV9 | CASSVARDTDTQYF | TGTGCCAGCAGCGTAGCGCGAGACACAGATACGCAGTATTTT
TRBJ2-1 | TRBD2 | . | TRBV28 | CASSLPGLAGFHEQFF | TGTGCCAGCAGTTTACCAGGACTAGCGGGATTTCATGAGCAGTTCTTC
TRBJ2-1 | TRBD2 | . | TRBV5-1 | CASTPSGGGGYNEQFF | TGCGCCAGCACCCCGTCGGGGGGAGGAGGATACAATGAGCAGTTCTTC
TRBJ1-5 | . | . | TRBV2 | CASTSTNSNQPQHF | TGTGCCAGCACTTCAACCAATAGCAATCAGCCCCAGCATTTT
TRBJ2-3 | . | . | TRBV9 | CASSVGGGPSTDTQYF | TGTGCCAGCAGCGTAGGAGGGGGGCCGAGCACAGATACGCAGTATTTT
TRBJ2-2 | TRBD2 | . | TRBV27 | CASSLDRRGTGELFF | TGTGCCAGCAGTTTAGATCGGCGGGGGACCGGGGAGCTGTTTTTT
TRBJ2-1 | . | . | TRBV7-8 | CASSFLLGYSYNEQFF | TGTGCCAGCAGCTTTCTTTTAGGGTACTCCTACAATGAGCAGTTCTTC
TRBJ1-1 | . | . | TRBV2 | CASSEGWGGVNTEAFF | TGTGCCAGCAGTGAGGGATGGGGGGGGGTGAACACTGAAGCTTTCTTT
TRBJ1-2 | . | . | TRBV5-4 | CASSLEDGLGTNGYTF | TGTGCCAGCAGCTTGGAAGACGGCCTGGGGACGAATGGCTACACCTTC
TRBJ2-7 | . | . | TRBV7-6 | CASSLGVGVTYEQYF | TGTGCCAGCAGCTTAGGGGTAGGGGTGACCTACGAGCAGTACTTC
TRBJ2-7 | TRBD2 | . | TRBV7-8 | CASSAAGLAGDEQYF | TGTGCCAGCAGCGCCGCCGGACTAGCGGGAGACGAGCAGTACTTC
TRBJ2-5 | . | . | TRBV5-4 | CASSFGGPGETQYF | TGTGCCAGCAGCTTCGGGGGGCCGGGGGAGACCCAGTACTTC
TRBJ2-2 | TRBD2 | few | TRBV30 | CAWSRREGDTGELFF | TGTGCCTGGAGCCGGCGGGAGGGGGACACCGGGGAGCTGTTTTTT
TRBJ2-5 | . | . | TRBV11-3 | CASSLSRGWETQYF | TGTGCCAGCAGCTTATCCCGGGGGTGGGAGACCCAGTACTTC
TRBJ2-7 | . | . | TRBV19 | CASREGPAAYEQYF | TGTGCCAGTAGAGAAGGACCGGCTGCCTACGAGCAGTACTTC
TRBJ2-2 | . | . | TRBV6-1 | CASRSMGAGTGELFF | TGTGCCAGCAGGTCGATGGGGGCGGGCACCGGGGAGCTGTTTTTT
TRBJ2-7 | . | few | TRBV5-5 | CASSPNRDPYEQYF | TGTGCCAGCAGCCCTAACAGGGATCCCTACGAGCAGTACTTC
TRBJ2-7 | . | few | TRBV6-5 | CASSPEYRSAYEQYF | TGTGCCAGCAGCCCAGAATACAGGAGCGCCTACGAGCAGTACTTC
TRBJ2-7 | TRBD1 | . | TRBV6-6 | CASSQGQVIYYEQYF | TGTGCCAGCAGCCAAGGACAGGTGATTTATTACGAGCAGTACTTC
TRBJ1-3 | . | . | TRBV14 | CASANGPYSGNTIYF | TGTGCCAGCGCCAACGGGCCGTACTCTGGAAACACCATATATTTT
TRBJ1-2 | . | . | TRBV7-9 | CASILTGKGAGYTF | TGTGCTAGCATCCTGACAGGAAAAGGTGCTGGCTACACCTTC
TRBJ2-7 | TRBD1 | . | TRBV18 | CASSLSGTEYEQYF | TGTGCCAGCTCACTTTCCGGGACAGAGTACGAGCAGTACTTC
TRBJ2-5 | . | . | TRBV7-2 | CASSLDLKVETQYF | TGTGCCAGCAGCTTAGATCTCAAGGTGGAGACCCAGTACTTC